This record looks at one T cell receptor (beta chain) sequence and its context. The CDR3 sequence is 12 residues long. Germline values: CDR1 SQVTM, CDR2 ANQGSEA. Trimming took 8 bases from V and 2 from J, leaving 12 bases between them. Method: immunoSEQ multiplex PCR; TCRdb's copy keeps in-frame clones and lacks some. The table has about 74,000 clones, over 75% seen once. This specimen comes from a study of blood T cell repertoires in COVID-19. The receptor comes from a man in his 70s with active or convalescent COVID-19. Sequencing used peripheral blood. The chain uses TRBV29-1 and TRBJ2-5; possibly TRBD2 for D (5 bases). The CDR3 reads CSTGGGQETQYF. The CDR3 bases are TGCAGCACTGGCGGCGGGCAAGAGACCCAGTACTTC.